The 6 T cell receptor beta chains reported below all come from one sample, sequenced in a study of graft-versus-host responses after intestinal transplantation. Produced via immunoSEQ multiplex PCR; TCRdb's table is partial and in-frame only. The data contain roughly 70,000 clones, around nine tenths of them seen just once; the ten biggest clones take up roughly 6.3%. Sequencing used bone marrow, obtained approximately 740 days after intestinal transplantation. The receptors here all came from a human patient who received an intestinal transplant, so some T cells may come from the graft donor.

The V gene is TRBV30, the J gene TRBJ1-1, with D possibly TRBD1 on 6 matching bases. The ends were cut back, 2 bases at V and 1 base at J, with 8 bases in the middle. The germline V gene has CDR1 GTSNPN and CDR2 SVGIG (reference sequence). The CDR3 is 13 residues long. The CDR3 DNA reads as TGTGCCTGGAGTTGGACAGAGAACACTGAAGCTTTCTTT. Residues: CAWSWTENTEAFF.

The chain carries TRBV6-1 and TRBJ2-3; TRBD2 agrees at 7 bases. The CDR3 spans 14 residues. After removal of 3 bases from V and 5 bases from J, the junction contained 5 bases not matched to a gene. Per the germline V gene, CDR1 is MNHNS and CDR2 is SASEGT. CDR3: CASSDRDYEDTQYF. CDR3 DNA sequence: TGTGCCAGCAGTGACCGGGACTACGAAGATACGCAGTATTTT.

The chain combines TRBV19 with TRBJ1-5, with 8 bases lining up with TRBD1. After removal of 6 bases from V and 5 bases from J, the junction contained 3 bases not matched to a gene. The germline gives CDR1 LNHDA, CDR2 SQIVND (reference sequence). This CDR3 has 13 residues. Written as DNA, the CDR3 is TGTGCCAGTAGCTTACAGGGGGATCAGCCCCAGCATTTT. Translation: CASSLQGDQPQHF. The complete variable domain, with remaining parts taken from reference TRBV19 and TRBJ1-5, reads DGGITQSPKYLFRKEGQNVTLSCEQNLNHDAMYWYRQDPGQGLRLIYYSQIVNDFQKGDIAEGYSVSREKKESFPLTVTSAQKNPTAFYLCASSLQGDQPQHFGDGTRLSIL.

The V gene is TRBV7-9, the J gene TRBJ2-1, with 7 bases lining up with TRBD2. From germline, CDR1 is SEHNR and CDR2 FQNEAQ (reference sequence). There are 17 residues in the CDR3. Trimming cost V 3 bases and J 0 bases; bases outside gene matches: 8. CDR3 sequence (DNA): TGTGCCAGCAGCTTGGGCGTAGCGGGCTACTCCTACAATGAGCAGTTCTTC. Translated, it gives CASSLGVAGYSYNEQFF.

V is TRBV2 and J is TRBJ2-7; TRBD1 agrees at 9 bases. There are 13 residues in the CDR3. Germline-derived CDR1 and CDR2 are SNHLY and FYNNEI. J was trimmed by 7 bases and V by 5 bases; bases with no gene match: 6. CDR3 in amino acids: CASSIGQGKEQYF. As DNA, the CDR3 is TGTGCCAGCAGTATCGGACAGGGGAAGGAGCAGTACTTC.

This chain uses TRBV11-2 with TRBJ1-1; 8 bases map to TRBD1. This CDR3 region has 13 residues. Germline V lookup: CDR1 SGHAT, CDR2 FQNNGV. Trimming took 5 bases from V and 8 from J; bases not matched to a gene: 7. Written as DNA, the CDR3 is TGTGCCAGCAGCCTATCGCAGGGGGCCGAAGCTTTCTTT. This gives the protein CASSLSQGAEAFF. The full variable domain, rest sourced from reference TRBV11-2 and TRBJ1-1, is EAGVAQSPRYKIIEKRQSVAFWCNPISGHATLYWYQQILGQGPKLLIQFQNNGVVDDSQLPKDRFSAERLKGVDSTLKIQPAKLEDSAVYLCASSLSQGAEAFFGQGTRLTVV.